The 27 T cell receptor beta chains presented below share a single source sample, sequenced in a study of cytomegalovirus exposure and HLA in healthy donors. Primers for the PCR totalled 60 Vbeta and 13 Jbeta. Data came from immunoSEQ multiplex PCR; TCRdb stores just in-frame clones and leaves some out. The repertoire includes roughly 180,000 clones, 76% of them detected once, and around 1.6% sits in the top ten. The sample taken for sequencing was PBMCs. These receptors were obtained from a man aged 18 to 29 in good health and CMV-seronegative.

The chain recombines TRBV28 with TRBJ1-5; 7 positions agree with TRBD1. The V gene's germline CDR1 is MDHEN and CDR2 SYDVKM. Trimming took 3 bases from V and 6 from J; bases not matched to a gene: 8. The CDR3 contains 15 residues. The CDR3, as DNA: TGTGCCAGCAGTTTTGTGGAAGGGGGCGGTCAGCCCCAGCATTTT. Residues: CASSFVEGGGQPQHF.

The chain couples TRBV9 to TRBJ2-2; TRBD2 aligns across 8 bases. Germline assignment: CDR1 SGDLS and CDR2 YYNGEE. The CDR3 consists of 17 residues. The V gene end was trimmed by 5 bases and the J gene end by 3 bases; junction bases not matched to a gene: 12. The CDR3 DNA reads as TGTGCCAGCAGTCCCACCGGGGGGGGACTGGACACCGGGGAGCTGTTTTTT. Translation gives CASSPTGGGLDTGELFF.

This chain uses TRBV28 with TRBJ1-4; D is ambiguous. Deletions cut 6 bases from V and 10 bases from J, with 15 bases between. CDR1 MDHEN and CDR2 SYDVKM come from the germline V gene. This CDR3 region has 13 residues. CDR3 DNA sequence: TGTGCCAGCAGGCTAGCGGAGGAGGGAAAACTGTTTTTT. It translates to CASRLAEEGKLFF. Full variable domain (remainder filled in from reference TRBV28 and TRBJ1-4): DVKVTQSSRYLVKRTGEKVFLECVQDMDHENMFWYRQDPGLGLRLIYFSYDVKMKEKGDIPEGYSVSREKKERFSLILESASTNQTSMYLCASRLAEEGKLFFGSGTQLSVL.

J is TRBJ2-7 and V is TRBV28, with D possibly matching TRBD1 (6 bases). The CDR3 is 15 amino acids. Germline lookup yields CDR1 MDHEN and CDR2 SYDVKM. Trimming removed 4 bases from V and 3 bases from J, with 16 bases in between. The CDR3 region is CASSSTGRGFYEQYF. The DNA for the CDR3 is TGTGCCAGCAGTTCGACAGGCAGGGGTTTCTACGAGCAGTACTTC. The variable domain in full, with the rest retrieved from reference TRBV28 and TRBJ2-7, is DVKVTQSSRYLVKRTGEKVFLECVQDMDHENMFWYRQDPGLGLRLIYFSYDVKMKEKGDIPEGYSVSREKKERFSLILESASTNQTSMYLCASSSTGRGFYEQYFGPGTRLTVT.

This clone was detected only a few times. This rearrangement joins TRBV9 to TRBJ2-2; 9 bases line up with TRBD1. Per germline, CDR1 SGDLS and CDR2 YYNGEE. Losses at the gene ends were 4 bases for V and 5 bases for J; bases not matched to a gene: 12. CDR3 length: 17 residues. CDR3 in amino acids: CASSLLPGQGGTGELFF. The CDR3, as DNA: TGTGCCAGCAGCCTACTCCCGGGACAGGGAGGGACCGGGGAGCTGTTTTTT.

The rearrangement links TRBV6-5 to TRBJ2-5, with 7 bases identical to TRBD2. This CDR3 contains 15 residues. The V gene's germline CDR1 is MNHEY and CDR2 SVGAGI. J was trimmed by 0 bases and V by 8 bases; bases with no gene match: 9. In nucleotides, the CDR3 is TGTGCCAGCTTCAAGCGGGACCTATACCAAGAGACCCAGTACTTC. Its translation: CASFKRDLYQETQYF.

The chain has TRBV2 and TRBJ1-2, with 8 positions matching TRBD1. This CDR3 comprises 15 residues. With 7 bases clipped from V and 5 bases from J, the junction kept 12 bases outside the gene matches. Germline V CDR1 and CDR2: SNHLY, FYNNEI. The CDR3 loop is CASTKGAGGSYGYTF. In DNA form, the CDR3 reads TGTGCCAGCACCAAAGGGGCAGGGGGCTCGTATGGCTACACCTTC.

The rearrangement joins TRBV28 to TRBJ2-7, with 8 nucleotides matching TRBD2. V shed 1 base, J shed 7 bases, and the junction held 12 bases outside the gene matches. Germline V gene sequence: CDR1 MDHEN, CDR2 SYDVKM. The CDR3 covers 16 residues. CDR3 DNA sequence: TGTGCCAGCAGTTTATTAGCGGGGAGCTCCCCAGGGGAGCAGTACTTC. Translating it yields CASSLLAGSSPGEQYF.

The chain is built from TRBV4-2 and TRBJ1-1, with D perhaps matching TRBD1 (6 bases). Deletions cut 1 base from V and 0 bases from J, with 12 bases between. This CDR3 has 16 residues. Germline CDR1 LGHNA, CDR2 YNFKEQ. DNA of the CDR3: TGTGCCAGCAGCCAAGCCAGGGGACAAATGAACACTGAAGCTTTCTTT. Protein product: CASSQARGQMNTEAFF.

The CDR3 nucleotides read TGCAGCGCCTTGACAGGGGCGAGGACTGAAGCTTTCTTT. It specifies CSALTGARTEAFF. The chain links TRBV29-1 to TRBJ1-1, with 8 bases identical to TRBD1. Trimming took 7 bases from V and 5 from J; bases not matched to a gene: 9. Germline V lookup: CDR1 SQVTM, CDR2 ANQGSEA. The CDR3 has 13 residues.

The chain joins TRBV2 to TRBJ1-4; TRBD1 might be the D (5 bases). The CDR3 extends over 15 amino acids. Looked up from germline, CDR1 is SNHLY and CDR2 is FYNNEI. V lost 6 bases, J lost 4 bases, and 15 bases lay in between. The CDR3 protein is CASSDSTDNNEKLFF. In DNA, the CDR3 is TGTGCCAGCAGCGACTCGACGGACAATAATGAAAAACTGTTTTTT. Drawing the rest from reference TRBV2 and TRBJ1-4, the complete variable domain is EPEVTQTPSHQVTQMGQEVILRCVPISNHLYFYWYRQILGQKVEFLVSFYNNEISEKSEIFDDQFSVERPDGSNFTLKIRSTKLEDSAMYFCASSDSTDNNEKLFFGSGTQLSVL.

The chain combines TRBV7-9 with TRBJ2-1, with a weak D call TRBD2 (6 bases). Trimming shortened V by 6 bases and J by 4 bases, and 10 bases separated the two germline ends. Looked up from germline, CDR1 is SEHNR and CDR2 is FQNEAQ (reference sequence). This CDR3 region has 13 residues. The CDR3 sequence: CASRIGGYNEQFF. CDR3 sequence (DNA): TGTGCCAGCAGGATAGGAGGGTACAATGAGCAGTTCTTC.

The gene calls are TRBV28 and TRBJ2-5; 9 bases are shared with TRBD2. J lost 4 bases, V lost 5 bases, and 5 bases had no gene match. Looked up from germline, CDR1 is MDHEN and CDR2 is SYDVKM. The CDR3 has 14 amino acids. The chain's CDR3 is CASSRLADRETQYF. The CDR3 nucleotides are TGTGCCAGCAGTCGACTAGCGGACCGAGAGACCCAGTACTTC. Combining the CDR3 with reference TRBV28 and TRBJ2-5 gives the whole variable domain DVKVTQSSRYLVKRTGEKVFLECVQDMDHENMFWYRQDPGLGLRLIYFSYDVKMKEKGDIPEGYSVSREKKERFSLILESASTNQTSMYLCASSRLADRETQYFGPGTRLLVL.

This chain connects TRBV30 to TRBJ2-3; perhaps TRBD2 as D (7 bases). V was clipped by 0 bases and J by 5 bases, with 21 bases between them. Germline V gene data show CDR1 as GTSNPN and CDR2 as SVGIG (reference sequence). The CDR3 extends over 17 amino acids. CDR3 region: CAWSVRAGAGVGDTQYF. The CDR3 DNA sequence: TGTGCCTGGAGTGTACGTGCGGGAGCAGGGGTAGGAGATACGCAGTATTTT.

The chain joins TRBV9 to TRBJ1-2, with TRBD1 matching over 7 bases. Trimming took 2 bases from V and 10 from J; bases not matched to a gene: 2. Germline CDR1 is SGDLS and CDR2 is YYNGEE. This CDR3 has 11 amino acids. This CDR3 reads CASSVGTDYTF. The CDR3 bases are TGTGCCAGCAGCGTCGGGACAGACTACACCTTC.

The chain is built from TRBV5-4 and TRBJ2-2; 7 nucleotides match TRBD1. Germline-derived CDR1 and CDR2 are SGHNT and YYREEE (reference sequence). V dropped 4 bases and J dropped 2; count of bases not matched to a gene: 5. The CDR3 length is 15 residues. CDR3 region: CASSLGQLNTGELFF. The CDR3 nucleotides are TGTGCCAGCAGCCTGGGACAGCTAAACACCGGGGAGCTGTTTTTT.

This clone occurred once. This chain's CDR3 is CASSFQGEREQYF. In nucleotides, the CDR3 is TGTGCCAGCAGCTTTCAAGGGGAGCGGGAGCAGTACTTC. V and J are TRBV7-9 and TRBJ2-5; TRBD2 agrees at 8 bases. Germline CDR1 is SEHNR and CDR2 is FQNEAQ (reference sequence). This CDR3 comprises 13 residues. Unmatched junction bases numbered 8, after V lost 3 bases and J lost 11 bases. Based on the CDR3 plus reference TRBV7-9 and TRBJ2-5, the full variable domain is DTGVSQNPRHKITKRGQNVTFRCDPISEHNRLYWYRQTLGQGPEFLTYFQNEAQLEKSRLLSDRFSAERPKGSFSTLEIQRTEQGDSAMYLCASSFQGEREQYFGPGTRLLVL.

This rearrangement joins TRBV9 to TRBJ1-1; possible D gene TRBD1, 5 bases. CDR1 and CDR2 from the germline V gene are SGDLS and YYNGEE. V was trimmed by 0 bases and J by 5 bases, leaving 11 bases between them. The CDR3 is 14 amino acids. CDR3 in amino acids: CASSVGGAVTEAFF. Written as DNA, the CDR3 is TGTGCCAGCAGCGTAGGTGGGGCGGTGACTGAAGCTTTCTTT.

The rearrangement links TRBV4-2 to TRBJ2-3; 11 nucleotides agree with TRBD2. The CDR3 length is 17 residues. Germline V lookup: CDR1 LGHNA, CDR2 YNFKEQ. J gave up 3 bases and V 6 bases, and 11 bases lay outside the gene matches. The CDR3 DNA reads TGTGCCAGCAGATTTAGCGGGAGGGCCCAGGGAACAGATACGCAGTATTTT. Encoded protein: CASRFSGRAQGTDTQYF.

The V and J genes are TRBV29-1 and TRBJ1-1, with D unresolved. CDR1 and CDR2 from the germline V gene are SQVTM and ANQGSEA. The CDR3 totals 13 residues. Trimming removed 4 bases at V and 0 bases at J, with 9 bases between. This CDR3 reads CSVVTKMNTEAFF. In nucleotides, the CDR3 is TGCAGCGTTGTAACAAAGATGAACACTGAAGCTTTCTTT.

CDR3 nucleotide sequence: TGTGCCATCGGAGACCCGGACACCGGGGAGCTGTTTTTT. Protein sequence: CAIGDPDTGELFF. This chain links TRBV10-3 with TRBJ2-2; D remains unclear. Trimming shortened V by 8 bases and J by 3 bases, and 10 bases separated the two germline ends. The CDR3 is 13 amino acids. The germline V gene encodes CDR1 ENHRY and CDR2 SYGVKD.

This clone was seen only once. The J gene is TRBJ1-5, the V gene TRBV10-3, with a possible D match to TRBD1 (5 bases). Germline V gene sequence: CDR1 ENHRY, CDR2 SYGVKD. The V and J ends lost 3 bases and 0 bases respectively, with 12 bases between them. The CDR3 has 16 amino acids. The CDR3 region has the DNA TGTGCCATCAGTGAAGGACAATTTGATAGCAATCAGCCCCAGCATTTT. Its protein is CAISEGQFDSNQPQHF.

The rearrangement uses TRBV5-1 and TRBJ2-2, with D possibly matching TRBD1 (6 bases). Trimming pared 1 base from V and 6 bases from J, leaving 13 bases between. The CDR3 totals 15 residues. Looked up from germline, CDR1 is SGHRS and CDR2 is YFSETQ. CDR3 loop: CASSLTGLEAGELFF. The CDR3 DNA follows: TGCGCCAGCAGCTTGACAGGGCTCGAGGCCGGGGAGCTGTTTTTT.

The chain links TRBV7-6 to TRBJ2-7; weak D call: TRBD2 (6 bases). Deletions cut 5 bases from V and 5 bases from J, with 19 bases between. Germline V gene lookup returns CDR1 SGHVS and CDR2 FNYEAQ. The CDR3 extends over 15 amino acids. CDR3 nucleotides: TGTGCCAGCAGCGCACCGGCGGGGAGGAATGACGAGCAGTACTTC. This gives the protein CASSAPAGRNDEQYF.

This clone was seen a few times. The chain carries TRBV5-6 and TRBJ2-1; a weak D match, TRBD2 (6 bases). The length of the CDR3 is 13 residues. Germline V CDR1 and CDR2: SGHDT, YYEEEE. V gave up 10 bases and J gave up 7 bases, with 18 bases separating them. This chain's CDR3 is CASRDSLVNEQFF. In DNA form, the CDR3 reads TGTGCCTCCCGGGACTCATTAGTGAATGAGCAGTTCTTC.

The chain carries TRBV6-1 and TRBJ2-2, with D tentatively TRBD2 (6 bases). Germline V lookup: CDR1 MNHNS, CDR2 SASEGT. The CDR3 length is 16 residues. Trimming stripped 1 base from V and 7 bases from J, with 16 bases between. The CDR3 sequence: CASSEERLAGIGELFF. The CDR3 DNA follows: TGTGCCAGCAGTGAAGAAAGACTTGCGGGGATCGGGGAGCTGTTTTTT.

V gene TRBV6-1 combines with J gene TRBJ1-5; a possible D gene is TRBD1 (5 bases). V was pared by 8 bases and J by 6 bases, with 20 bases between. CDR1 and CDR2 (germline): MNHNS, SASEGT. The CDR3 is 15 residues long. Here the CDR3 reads CASDKKIDGGQPQHF. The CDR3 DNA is TGTGCCAGCGACAAAAAAATCGACGGGGGTCAGCCCCAGCATTTT.